This passage covers 9 T cell receptor beta chains from one sample sequenced in a study of T cells expressing NK-cell markers. TCRdb re-called the 5' RACE reads; one entry per CDR3 protein, DNA not given. This sample's table has some 16,000 distinct CDR3 sequences. The sequenced sample was blood T cells: a sorted CD56 or NKG2C T cell subset, CD4+ or CD8+ T cells, or bulk PBMC T cells (not recorded which). Every receptor here comes from a man between 18 and 69 years old in good health.

V and J are TRBV7-6 and TRBJ2-1; the D call from TCRdb, TRBD1, cannot be confirmed without DNA. This CDR3 region has 16 residues. The V gene's germline CDR1 is SGHVS and CDR2 FNYEAQ. CDR3 residues: CASSLFTGTSYNEQFF.

The chain joins TRBV5-8 to TRBJ1-4. CDR3 size: 15 residues. Germline V lookup: CDR1 SGHTS, CDR2 YDEGEE. The CDR3 loop reads CASSLVLLGTEKLFF.

The genes are TRBV5-1 and TRBJ2-7; TCRdb reports TRBD2, a call that lacks DNA to check it against. CDR1 is SGHRS, CDR2 YFSETQ, per germline. This CDR3 contains 15 residues. CDR3 amino acids: CASSFGTSVWGEQYF.

The chain employs TRBV5-6 and TRBJ1-5. In germline, CDR1 is SGHDT, CDR2 YYEEEE. The length of the CDR3 is 15 residues. The CDR3 sequence: CASSLASSGNQPQHF.

This chain uses TRBV7-2 with TRBJ1-4. This CDR3 comprises 13 residues. Germline values: CDR1 SGHTA, CDR2 FQGNSA. This chain's CDR3 is CASSLVSGEKLFF.

The J gene is TRBJ2-1, the V gene TRBV29-1; TCRdb designates TRBD1, a call that cannot be tested without DNA. CDR1 is SQVTM and CDR2 is ANQGSEA in the germline V gene. This CDR3 comprises 16 residues. CDR3 residues: CSVEDPGGGRLGEQFF.

The chain combines TRBV18 with TRBJ1-4; TCRdb calls TRBD1, which cannot be checked without DNA. The germline V gene has CDR1 KGHSH and CDR2 LQKENI. CDR3 length: 18 residues. The chain's CDR3 is CASSPTVPGQGRGEKLFF.

The chain joins TRBV5-4 to TRBJ2-1; TCRdb returns TRBD2, unconfirmable since there is no DNA. This CDR3 spans 19 amino acids. CDR1 and CDR2 from the germline V gene are SGHNT and YYREEE (reference sequence). The chain's CDR3 is CASSLVLWGLAGGYNEQFF.

The genes are TRBV7-7 and TRBJ2-2. The length of the CDR3 is 13 residues. Germline CDR1 and CDR2: SSHAT and FNYEAQ (reference sequence). CDR3 amino acids: CASSLGVGGELFF. Variable domain in full (rest from reference TRBV7-7 and TRBJ2-2): GAGVSQSPRYKVTKRGQDVTLRCDPISSHATLYWYQQALGQGPEFLTYFNYEAQPDKSGLPSDRFSAERPEGSISTLTIQRTEQRDSAMYRCASSLGVGGELFFGEGSRLTVL.